This T cell receptor beta chain was profiled in a study of cytomegalovirus exposure and HLA in healthy donors. In the PCR, 60 Vbeta and 13 Jbeta primers were used. The method was immunoSEQ multiplex PCR; TCRdb's version includes in-frame clones alone and lacks a portion of them. The sample records about 85,000 clones, around 77% being singletons. The study's findings and limits: Researchers reported in a later analysis that a missense DCLRE1C variant was tied to TCR beta V- and J-gene trimming.

A remark on this clone: Its antigen is unknown.

Material for sequencing was PBMCs. This sequence originates from a boy aged 5-17 years in good health and CMV-seronegative.

CDR3 region: CASSLAGRRVWTSQETQYF. The CDR3 region has the DNA TGTGCCAGCAGCTTAGCTGGGAGGAGGGTTTGGACCTCCCAAGAGACCCAGTACTTC. This chain uses TRBV7-2 with TRBJ2-5; tentative D call: TRBD2 (6 bases). CDR3 length: 19 residues. The germline V gene encodes CDR1 SGHTA and CDR2 FQGNSA. V was clipped by 0 bases and J by 1 base, with 21 bases between them.